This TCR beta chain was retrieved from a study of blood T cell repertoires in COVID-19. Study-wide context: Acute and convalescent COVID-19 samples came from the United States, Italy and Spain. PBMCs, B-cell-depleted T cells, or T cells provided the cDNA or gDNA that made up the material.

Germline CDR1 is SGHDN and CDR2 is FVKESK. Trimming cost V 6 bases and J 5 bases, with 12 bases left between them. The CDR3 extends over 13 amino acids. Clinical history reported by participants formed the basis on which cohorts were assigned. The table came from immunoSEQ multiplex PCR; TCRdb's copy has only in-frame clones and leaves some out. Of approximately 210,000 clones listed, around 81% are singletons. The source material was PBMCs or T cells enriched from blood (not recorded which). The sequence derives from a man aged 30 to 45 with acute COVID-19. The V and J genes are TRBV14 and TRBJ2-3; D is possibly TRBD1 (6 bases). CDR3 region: CASSRQVGDTQYF. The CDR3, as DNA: TGTGCCAGCAGTCGACAGGTCGGAGATACGCAGTATTTT.